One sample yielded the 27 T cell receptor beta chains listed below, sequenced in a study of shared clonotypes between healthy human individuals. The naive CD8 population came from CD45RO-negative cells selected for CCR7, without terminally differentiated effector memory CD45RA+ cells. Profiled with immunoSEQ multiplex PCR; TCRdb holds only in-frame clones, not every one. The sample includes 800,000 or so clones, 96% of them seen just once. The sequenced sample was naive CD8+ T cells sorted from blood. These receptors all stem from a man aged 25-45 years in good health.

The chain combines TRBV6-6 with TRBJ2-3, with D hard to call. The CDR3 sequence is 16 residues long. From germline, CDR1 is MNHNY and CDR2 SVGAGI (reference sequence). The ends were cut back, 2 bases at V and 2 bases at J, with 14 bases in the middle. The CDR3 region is CASSYPAPRFTDTQYF. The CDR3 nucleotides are TGTGCCAGCAGTTACCCAGCGCCCAGATTCACAGATACGCAGTATTTT.

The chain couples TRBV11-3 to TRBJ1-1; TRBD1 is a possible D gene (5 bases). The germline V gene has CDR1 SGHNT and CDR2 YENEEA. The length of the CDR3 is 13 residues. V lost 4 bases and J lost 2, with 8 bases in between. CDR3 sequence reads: CASSSTANTEAFF. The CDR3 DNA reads TGTGCCAGCAGCTCGACAGCAAACACTGAAGCTTTCTTT.

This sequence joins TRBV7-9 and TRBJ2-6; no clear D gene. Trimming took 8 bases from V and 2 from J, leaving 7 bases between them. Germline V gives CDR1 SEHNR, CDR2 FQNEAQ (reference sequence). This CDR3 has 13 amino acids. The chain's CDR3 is CASGEAGANVLTF. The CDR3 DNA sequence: TGTGCCAGCGGGGAAGCTGGGGCCAACGTCCTGACTTTC.

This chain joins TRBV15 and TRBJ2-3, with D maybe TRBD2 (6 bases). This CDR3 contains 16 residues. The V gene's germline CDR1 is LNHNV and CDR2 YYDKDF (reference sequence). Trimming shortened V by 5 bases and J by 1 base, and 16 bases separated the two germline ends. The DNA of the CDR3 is TGTGCCACCAGCTTCAGCGCCGGGAGTGGCACAGATACGCAGTATTTT. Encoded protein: CATSFSAGSGTDTQYF. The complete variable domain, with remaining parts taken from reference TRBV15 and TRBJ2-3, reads DAMVIQNPRYQVTQFGKPVTLSCSQTLNHNVMYWYQQKSSQAPKLLFHYYDKDFNNEADTPDNFQSRRPNTSFCFLDIRSPGLGDTAMYLCATSFSAGSGTDTQYFGPGTRLTVL.

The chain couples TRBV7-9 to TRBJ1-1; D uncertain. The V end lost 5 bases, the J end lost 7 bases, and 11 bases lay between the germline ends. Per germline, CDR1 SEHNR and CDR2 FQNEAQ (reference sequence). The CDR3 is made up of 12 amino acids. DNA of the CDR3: TGTGCCAGCAGCCCAACCGTTTTTGAAGCTTTCTTT. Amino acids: CASSPTVFEAFF.

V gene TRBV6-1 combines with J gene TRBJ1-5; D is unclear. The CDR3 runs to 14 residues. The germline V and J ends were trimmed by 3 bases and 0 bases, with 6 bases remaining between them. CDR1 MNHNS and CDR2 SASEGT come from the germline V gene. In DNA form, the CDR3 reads TGTGCCAGCAGTGATTTCAATAGCAATCAGCCCCAGCATTTT. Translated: CASSDFNSNQPQHF.

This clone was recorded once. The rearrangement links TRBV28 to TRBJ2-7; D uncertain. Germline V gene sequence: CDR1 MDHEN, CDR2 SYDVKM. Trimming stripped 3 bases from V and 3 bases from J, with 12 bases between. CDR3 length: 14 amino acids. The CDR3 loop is CASSLNGPFYEQYF. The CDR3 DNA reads TGTGCCAGCAGTTTGAACGGACCCTTCTACGAGCAGTACTTC.

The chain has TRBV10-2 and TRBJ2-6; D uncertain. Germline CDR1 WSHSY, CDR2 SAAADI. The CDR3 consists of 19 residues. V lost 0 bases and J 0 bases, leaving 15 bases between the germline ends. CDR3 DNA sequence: TGCGCCAGCAGTGAGTCAGGGATGACGGGTTACTCTGGGGCCAACGTCCTGACTTTC. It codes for CASSESGMTGYSGANVLTF.

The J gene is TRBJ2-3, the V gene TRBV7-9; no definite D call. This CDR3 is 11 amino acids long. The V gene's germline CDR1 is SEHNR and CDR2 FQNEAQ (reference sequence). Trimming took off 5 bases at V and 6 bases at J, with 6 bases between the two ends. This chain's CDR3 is CASSLWDTQYF. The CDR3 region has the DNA TGTGCCAGCAGCCTGTGGGATACGCAGTATTTT.

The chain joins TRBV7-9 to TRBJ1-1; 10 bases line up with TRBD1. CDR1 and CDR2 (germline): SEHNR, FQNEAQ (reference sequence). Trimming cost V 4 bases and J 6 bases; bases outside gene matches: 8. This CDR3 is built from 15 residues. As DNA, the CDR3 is TGTGCCAGCAGCTCCCTGACAGGGGGCGAGCCTGAAGCTTTCTTT. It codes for CASSSLTGGEPEAFF.

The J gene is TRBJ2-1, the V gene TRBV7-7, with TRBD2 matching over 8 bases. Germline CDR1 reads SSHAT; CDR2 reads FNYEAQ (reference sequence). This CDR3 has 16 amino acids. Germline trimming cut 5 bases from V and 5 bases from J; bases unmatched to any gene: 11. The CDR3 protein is CASSPTSEYWNNEQFF. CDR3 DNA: TGTGCCAGCAGCCCGACTAGCGAGTATTGGAACAATGAGCAGTTCTTC.

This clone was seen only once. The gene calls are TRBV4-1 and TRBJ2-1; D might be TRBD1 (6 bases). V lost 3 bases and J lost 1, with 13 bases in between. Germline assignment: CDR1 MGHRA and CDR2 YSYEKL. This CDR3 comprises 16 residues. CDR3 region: CASSQATTGSYNEQFF. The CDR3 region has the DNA TGCGCCAGCAGCCAGGCAACCACAGGGTCCTACAATGAGCAGTTCTTC.

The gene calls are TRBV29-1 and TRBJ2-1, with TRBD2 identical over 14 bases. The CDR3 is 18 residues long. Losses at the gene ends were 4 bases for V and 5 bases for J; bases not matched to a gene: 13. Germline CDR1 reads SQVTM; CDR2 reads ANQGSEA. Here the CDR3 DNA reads TGCAGCGTTGTCGGACTAGCGGGAGGCCCTCAGTTCGACAATGAGCAGTTCTTC. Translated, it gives CSVVGLAGGPQFDNEQFF.

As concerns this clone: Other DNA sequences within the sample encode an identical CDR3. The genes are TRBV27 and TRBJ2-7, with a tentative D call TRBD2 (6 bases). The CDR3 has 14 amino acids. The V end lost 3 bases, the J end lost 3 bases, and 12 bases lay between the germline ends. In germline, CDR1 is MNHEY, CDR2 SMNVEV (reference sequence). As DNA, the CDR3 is TGTGCCAGCAGTTTTGGGCGGGAAGGCTACGAGCAGTACTTC. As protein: CASSFGREGYEQYF.

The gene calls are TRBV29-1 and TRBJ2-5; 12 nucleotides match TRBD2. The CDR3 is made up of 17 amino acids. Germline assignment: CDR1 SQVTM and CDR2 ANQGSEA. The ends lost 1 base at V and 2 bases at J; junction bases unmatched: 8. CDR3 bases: TGCAGCGTTGAAGGCTGGACTAGCGGGATACAACAAGAGACCCAGTACTTC. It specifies CSVEGWTSGIQQETQYF.

The CDR3 is CASSLSGGAEQYF. The CDR3 coding sequence is TGTGCCAGCAGTTTATCTGGGGGTGCCGAGCAGTACTTC. This chain connects TRBV27 to TRBJ2-7; D assignment may be TRBD1 or TRBD2 (5 bases each). The ends were cut back, 0 bases at V and 6 bases at J, with 9 bases in the middle. CDR1 MNHEY and CDR2 SMNVEV come from the germline V gene (reference sequence). The CDR3 runs to 13 residues.

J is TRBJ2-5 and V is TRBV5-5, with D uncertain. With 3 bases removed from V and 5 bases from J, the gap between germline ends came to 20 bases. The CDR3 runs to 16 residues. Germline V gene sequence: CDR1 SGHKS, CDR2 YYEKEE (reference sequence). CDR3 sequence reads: CASSSATRIFGETQYF. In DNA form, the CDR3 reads TGTGCCAGCAGCTCCGCAACCCGGATTTTTGGCGAGACCCAGTACTTC.

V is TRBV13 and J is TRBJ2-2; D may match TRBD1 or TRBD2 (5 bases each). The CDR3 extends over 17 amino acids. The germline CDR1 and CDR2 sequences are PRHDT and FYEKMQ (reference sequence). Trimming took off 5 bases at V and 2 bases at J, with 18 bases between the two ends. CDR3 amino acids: CASSKVGVPPNTGELFF. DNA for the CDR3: TGTGCCAGCAGCAAGGTGGGGGTCCCACCAAACACCGGGGAGCTGTTTTTT.

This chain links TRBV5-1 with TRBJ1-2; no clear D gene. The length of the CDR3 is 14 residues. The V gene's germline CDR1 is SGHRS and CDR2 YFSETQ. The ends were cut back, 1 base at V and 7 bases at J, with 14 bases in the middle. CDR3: CASSLISGSSGYTF. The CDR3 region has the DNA TGCGCCAGCAGCTTGATCTCGGGGTCATCTGGCTACACCTTC.

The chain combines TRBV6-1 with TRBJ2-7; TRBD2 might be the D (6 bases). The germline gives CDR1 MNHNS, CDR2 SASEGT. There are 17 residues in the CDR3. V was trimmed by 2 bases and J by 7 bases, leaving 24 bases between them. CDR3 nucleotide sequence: TGTGCCAGCAGTGAAATCTTAACGGGAGTACCTTCGGGAGAGCAGTACTTC. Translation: CASSEILTGVPSGEQYF.

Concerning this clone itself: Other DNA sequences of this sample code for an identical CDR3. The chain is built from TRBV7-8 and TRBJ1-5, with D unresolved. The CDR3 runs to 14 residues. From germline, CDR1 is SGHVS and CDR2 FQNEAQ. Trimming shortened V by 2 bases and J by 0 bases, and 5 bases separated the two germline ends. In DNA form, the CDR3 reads TGTGCCAGCAGCTTACGGGGTAGCAATCAGCCCCAGCATTTT. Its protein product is CASSLRGSNQPQHF.

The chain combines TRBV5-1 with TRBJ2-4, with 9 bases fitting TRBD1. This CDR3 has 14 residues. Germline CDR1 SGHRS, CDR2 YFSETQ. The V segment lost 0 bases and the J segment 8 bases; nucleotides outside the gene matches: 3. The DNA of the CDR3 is TGCGCCAGCAGCTTGGTGGACAGGGGCGACATTCAGTACTTC. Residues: CASSLVDRGDIQYF.

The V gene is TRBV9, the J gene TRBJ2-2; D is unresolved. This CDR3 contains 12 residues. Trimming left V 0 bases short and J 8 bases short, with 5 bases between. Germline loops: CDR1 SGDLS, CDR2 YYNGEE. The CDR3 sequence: CASSVVEGELFF. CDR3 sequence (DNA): TGTGCCAGCAGCGTAGTAGAAGGGGAGCTGTTTTTT. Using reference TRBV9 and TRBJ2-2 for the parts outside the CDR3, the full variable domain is DSGVTQTPKHLITATGQRVTLRCSPRSGDLSVYWYQQSLDQGLQFLIQYYNGEERAKGNILERFSAQQFPDLHSELNLSSLELGDSALYFCASSVVEGELFFGEGSRLTVL.

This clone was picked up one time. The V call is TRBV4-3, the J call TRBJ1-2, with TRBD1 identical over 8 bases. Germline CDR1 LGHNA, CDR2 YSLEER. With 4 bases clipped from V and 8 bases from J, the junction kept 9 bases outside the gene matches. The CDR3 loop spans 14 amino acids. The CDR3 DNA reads TGCGCCAGCAGCCCGAGGACAGGGATGGAGGGCTACACCTTC. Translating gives CASSPRTGMEGYTF.

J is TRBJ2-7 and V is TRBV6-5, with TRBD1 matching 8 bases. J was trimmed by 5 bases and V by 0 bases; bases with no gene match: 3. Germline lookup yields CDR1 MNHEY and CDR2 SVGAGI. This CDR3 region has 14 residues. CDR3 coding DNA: TGTGCCAGCAGTTACTCTGGGGACAGGCACGAGCAGTACTTC. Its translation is CASSYSGDRHEQYF.

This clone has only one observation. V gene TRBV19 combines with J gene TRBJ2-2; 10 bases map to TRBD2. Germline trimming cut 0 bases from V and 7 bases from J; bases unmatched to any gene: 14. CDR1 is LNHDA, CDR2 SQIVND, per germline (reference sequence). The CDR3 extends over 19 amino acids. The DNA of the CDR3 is TGTGCCAGTAGTATAGATATTGTTTCCAGCGGGAGGGAGAGCGGGGAGCTGTTTTTT. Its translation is CASSIDIVSSGRESGELFF.

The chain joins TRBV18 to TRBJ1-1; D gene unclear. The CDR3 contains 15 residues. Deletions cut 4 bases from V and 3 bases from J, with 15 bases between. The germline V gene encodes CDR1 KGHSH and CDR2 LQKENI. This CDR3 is CASSLETSEDTEAFF. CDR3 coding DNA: TGTGCCAGCTCACTCGAAACATCGGAGGACACTGAAGCTTTCTTT. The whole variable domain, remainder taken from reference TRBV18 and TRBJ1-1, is NAGVMQNPRHLVRRRGQEARLRCSPMKGHSHVYWYRQLPEEGLKFMVYLQKENIIDESGMPKERFSAEFPKEGPSILRIQQVVRGDSAAYFCASSLETSEDTEAFFGQGTRLTVV.